Reported below is one T cell receptor beta chain. The V gene's germline CDR1 is MNHEY and CDR2 SMNVEV (reference sequence). The CDR3 is made up of 16 amino acids. The V gene end was trimmed by 2 bases and the J gene end by 2 bases; junction bases not matched to a gene: 4. The sample originates from a study of CD8 T cells in Susac syndrome. In contrast to the negatively isolated CD8+ and CD4+ T cells, TEMRA cells were FACS-enriched. RNA in amounts of 0.5 to 1 ug was reverse transcribed with random hexamers. Using its own MiXCR run on the immunoSEQ multiplex PCR reads, TCRdb lists one record per CDR3 protein. The table includes about 300,000 distinct CDR3 sequences, over 75% detected once.

The sequence was collected from a human donor with multiple sclerosis. This chain joins TRBV27 and TRBJ2-3; the match to TRBD1 covers 10 bases. The sequencing sample was made of CD8+ T cells from PBMCs. The CDR3 coding sequence is TGTGCCAGCAGTTTACTGGGGACAGGGGCCACAGATACGCAGTATTTT. Its protein product is CASSLLGTGATDTQYF.